Listed below are T cell receptor beta chains from one sample, sequenced in a study of CD8 T cells in ankylosing spondylitis. One entry per CDR3 protein, called by TCRdb with MiXCR from the 5' RACE reads. The table has under 250,000 distinct CDR3 sequences, around 32% seen once. What was sequenced was blood, either unsorted or a sorted T cell fraction (not recorded which). These receptor sequences come from a male donor with ankylosing spondylitis or in good health (not recorded which). The CDR3 runs from the conserved cysteine through the conserved F or W. The D gene is left open where the match is weak. Clone size is given for some rows only: seen once, a few or many times, or a class if the clone is expanded.

abundance: .
d_gene: TRBD1
v_gene: TRBV29-1
j_gene: TRBJ1-2
CDR3aa: CSVQDRDVYGYTF
CDR3nt: TGCAGCGTTCAAGACAGGGATGTCTATGGCTACACCTTC

abundance: once
d_gene: .
v_gene: TRBV27
j_gene: TRBJ2-2
CDR3aa: CASSFWPRRTGELFF
CDR3nt: TGTGCCAGCAGTTTTTGGCCCCGGAGGACCGGGGAGCTGTTTTTT

abundance: .
d_gene: TRBD2
v_gene: TRBV4-2
j_gene: TRBJ2-2
CDR3aa: CASSQEIGLAGNTGELFF
CDR3nt: TGTGCCAGCAGCCAAGAAATTGGACTAGCGGGGAACACCGGGGAGCTGTTTTTT

abundance: .
d_gene: TRBD1
v_gene: TRBV11-2
j_gene: TRBJ1-6
CDR3aa: CASSFYLTPTGDNSPLHF
CDR3nt: TGTGCCAGCAGCTTCTATCTGACCCCGACAGGGGATAATTCACCCCTCCACTTT

abundance: .
d_gene: .
v_gene: TRBV5-1
j_gene: TRBJ2-5
CDR3aa: CASSLEQGRGETQYF
CDR3nt: TGCGCCAGCAGCTTGGAGCAGGGAAGGGGGGAGACCCAGTACTTC

abundance: few
d_gene: .
v_gene: TRBV12-3/TRBV12-4
j_gene: TRBJ1-1
CDR3aa: CASSSSGTGNTEAFF
CDR3nt: TGTGCCAGCAGCTCCTCGGGGACGGGGAACACTGAAGCTTTCTTT

abundance: .
d_gene: TRBD2
v_gene: TRBV7-9
j_gene: TRBJ2-7
CDR3aa: CASSSAGGPYEQYF
CDR3nt: TGTGCCAGCAGCTCTGCGGGGGGCCCTTACGAGCAGTACTTC

abundance: many
d_gene: .
v_gene: TRBV10-3
j_gene: TRBJ1-5
CDR3aa: CAISDPGRVKGGQPQHF
CDR3nt: TGTGCCATCAGTGACCCGGGGAGGGTAAAGGGGGGTCAGCCCCAGCATTTT

abundance: .
d_gene: TRBD1
v_gene: TRBV6-1
j_gene: TRBJ1-1
CDR3aa: CASKPGQSNTEAFF
CDR3nt: TGTGCCAGCAAACCGGGACAGAGTAACACTGAAGCTTTCTTT

abundance: .
d_gene: .
v_gene: TRBV28
j_gene: TRBJ1-2
CDR3aa: CASSRFSYGYTF
CDR3nt: TGTGCCAGCAGCCGGTTCTCGTATGGCTACACCTTC

abundance: .
d_gene: .
v_gene: TRBV15
j_gene: TRBJ1-1
CDR3aa: CATSGRDGRHTEAFF
CDR3nt: TGTGCCACCAGCGGCAGGGATGGGAGGCACACTGAAGCTTTCTTT

abundance: few
d_gene: TRBD2
v_gene: TRBV20-1
j_gene: TRBJ2-3
CDR3aa: CSARKGAGGPSDTQYF
CDR3nt: TGCAGTGCTAGAAAGGGGGCGGGGGGGCCGTCAGATACGCAGTATTTT

abundance: few
d_gene: TRBD1
v_gene: TRBV28
j_gene: TRBJ1-5
CDR3aa: CASSSIDRGQPQHF
CDR3nt: TGTGCCAGCAGTTCAATCGACAGGGGTCAGCCCCAGCATTTT

abundance: .
d_gene: .
v_gene: TRBV2
j_gene: TRBJ2-5
CDR3aa: CASSPELYQETQYF
CDR3nt: TGTGCCAGCAGTCCTGAGTTGTACCAAGAGACCCAGTACTTC

abundance: few
d_gene: .
v_gene: TRBV6-6
j_gene: TRBJ1-1
CDR3aa: CASSDITTFF
CDR3nt: TGTGCCAGCAGTGACATCACGACTTTCTTT

abundance: few
d_gene: .
v_gene: TRBV30
j_gene: TRBJ2-1
CDR3aa: CAWSPTEWNEQFF
CDR3nt: TGTGCCTGGAGTCCGACTGAATGGAATGAGCAGTTCTTC

abundance: .
d_gene: .
v_gene: TRBV7-9
j_gene: TRBJ2-1
CDR3aa: CASSLDPTGYNEQFF
CDR3nt: TGTGCCAGCAGCTTAGACCCCACTGGCTACAATGAGCAGTTCTTC

abundance: .
d_gene: TRBD1
v_gene: TRBV20-1
j_gene: TRBJ2-5
CDR3aa: CSARDPRTGGQETQYF
CDR3nt: TGCAGTGCTAGAGATCCCCGGACAGGGGGCCAAGAGACCCAGTACTTC

abundance: .
d_gene: .
v_gene: TRBV20-1
j_gene: TRBJ2-1
CDR3aa: CSARAYNEQFF
CDR3nt: TGCAGTGCTAGGGCCTACAATGAGCAGTTCTTC

abundance: .
d_gene: TRBD1
v_gene: TRBV2
j_gene: TRBJ1-5
CDR3aa: CASSDGTGVYQPQHF
CDR3nt: TGTGCCAGCAGTGATGGGACAGGGGTTTATCAGCCCCAGCATTTT

abundance: few
d_gene: .
v_gene: TRBV6-1
j_gene: TRBJ2-3
CDR3aa: CASSEYSGATDTQYF
CDR3nt: TGTGCCAGCAGTGAGTACTCCGGGGCCACAGATACGCAGTATTTT

abundance: .
d_gene: .
v_gene: TRBV20-1
j_gene: TRBJ2-1
CDR3aa: CSASPEGVGNEQFF
CDR3nt: TGCAGTGCCTCACCGGAAGGGGTTGGCAATGAGCAGTTCTTC

abundance: .
d_gene: TRBD1
v_gene: TRBV2
j_gene: TRBJ2-1
CDR3aa: CASSPRDRENNEQFF
CDR3nt: TGTGCCAGCAGCCCCCGGGACAGGGAAAACAATGAGCAGTTCTTC

abundance: .
d_gene: .
v_gene: TRBV29-1
j_gene: TRBJ2-1
CDR3aa: CSVTVRAEQFF
CDR3nt: TGCAGCGTTACCGTTCGGGCTGAGCAGTTCTTC

abundance: .
d_gene: .
v_gene: TRBV27
j_gene: TRBJ2-1
CDR3aa: CASSLRGFSYNEQFF
CDR3nt: TGTGCCAGCAGTTTACGGGGTTTTTCCTACAATGAGCAGTTCTTC

abundance: .
d_gene: .
v_gene: TRBV28
j_gene: TRBJ2-7
CDR3aa: CASSPVATEQYF
CDR3nt: TGTGCCAGCAGCCCAGTAGCGACGGAGCAGTACTTC

abundance: .
d_gene: .
v_gene: TRBV29-1
j_gene: TRBJ2-1
CDR3aa: CSALTGPEQFF
CDR3nt: TGCAGCGCTCTTACCGGACCAGAGCAGTTCTTC

abundance: many
d_gene: .
v_gene: TRBV6-4
j_gene: TRBJ2-3
CDR3aa: CASSEGITSTDTQYF
CDR3nt: TGTGCCAGCAGTGAGGGGATTACTAGCACAGATACGCAGTATTTT

abundance: .
d_gene: TRBD1
v_gene: TRBV10-3
j_gene: TRBJ2-7
CDR3aa: CAISAWTGDYEQYF
CDR3nt: TGTGCCATCAGCGCCTGGACAGGGGACTACGAGCAGTACTTC

abundance: few
d_gene: TRBD1
v_gene: TRBV12-3/TRBV12-4
j_gene: TRBJ2-5
CDR3aa: CASSPGQTQETQYF
CDR3nt: TGTGCCAGCAGTCCGGGACAGACCCAAGAGACCCAGTACTTC

abundance: few
d_gene: .
v_gene: TRBV7-9
j_gene: TRBJ2-7
CDR3aa: CASTPTASYEQYF
CDR3nt: TGTGCCAGCACCCCAACTGCTTCCTACGAGCAGTACTTC

abundance: few
d_gene: .
v_gene: TRBV7-9
j_gene: TRBJ1-2
CDR3aa: CASSLVRRSTRGYTF
CDR3nt: TGTGCCAGCAGCTTAGTACGTCGGAGTACTCGCGGCTACACCTTC

abundance: .
d_gene: TRBD1
v_gene: TRBV11-2
j_gene: TRBJ2-5
CDR3aa: CASSFGQGASGRRETQYF
CDR3nt: TGTGCCAGCAGCTTTGGACAGGGGGCGTCAGGACGAAGAGAGACCCAGTACTTC

abundance: .
d_gene: TRBD1
v_gene: TRBV29-1
j_gene: TRBJ2-7
CDR3aa: CSVARQGGGYEQYF
CDR3nt: TGCAGCGTTGCCCGACAGGGGGGTGGCTACGAGCAGTACTTC

abundance: .
d_gene: TRBD1
v_gene: TRBV12-3/TRBV12-4
j_gene: TRBJ2-3
CDR3aa: CASSWGQGALWDTQYF
CDR3nt: TGTGCCAGCAGTTGGGGACAGGGGGCGCTTTGGGATACGCAGTATTTT

abundance: .
d_gene: .
v_gene: TRBV15
j_gene: TRBJ1-4
CDR3aa: CATSRGLGVEEEKLFF
CDR3nt: TGTGCCACCAGCCGCGGACTAGGGGTGGAGGAAGAAAAACTGTTTTTT